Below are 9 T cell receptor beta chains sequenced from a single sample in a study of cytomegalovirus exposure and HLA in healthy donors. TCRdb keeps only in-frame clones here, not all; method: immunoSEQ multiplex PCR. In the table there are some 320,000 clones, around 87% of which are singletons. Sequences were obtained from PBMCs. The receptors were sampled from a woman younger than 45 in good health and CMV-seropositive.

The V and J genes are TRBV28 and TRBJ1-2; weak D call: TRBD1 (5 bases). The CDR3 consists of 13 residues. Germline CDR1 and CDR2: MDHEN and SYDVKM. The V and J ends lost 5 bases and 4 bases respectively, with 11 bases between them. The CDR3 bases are TGTGCCAGCAGTACAGGAACCCCCTATGGCTACACCTTC. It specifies CASSTGTPYGYTF.

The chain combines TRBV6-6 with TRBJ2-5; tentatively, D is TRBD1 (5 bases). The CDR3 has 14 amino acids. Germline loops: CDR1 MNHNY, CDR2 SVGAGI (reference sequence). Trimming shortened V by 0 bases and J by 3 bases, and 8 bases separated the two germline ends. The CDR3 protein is CASSYSKGKETQYF. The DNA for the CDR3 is TGTGCCAGCAGTTACTCGAAGGGGAAAGAGACCCAGTACTTC.

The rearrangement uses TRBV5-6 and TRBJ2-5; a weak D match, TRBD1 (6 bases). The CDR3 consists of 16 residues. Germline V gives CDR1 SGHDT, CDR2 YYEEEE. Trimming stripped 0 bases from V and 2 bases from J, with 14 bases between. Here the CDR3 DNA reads TGTGCCAGCAGCTTGGCCCAGGTGGGGGCACAAGAGACCCAGTACTTC. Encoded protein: CASSLAQVGAQETQYF.

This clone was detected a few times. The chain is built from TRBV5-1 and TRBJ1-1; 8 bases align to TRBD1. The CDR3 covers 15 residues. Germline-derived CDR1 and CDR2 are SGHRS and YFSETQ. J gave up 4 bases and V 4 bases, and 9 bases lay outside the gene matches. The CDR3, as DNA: TGCGCCAGCAGCCTCGAACAGGACAGGGTCACTGAAGCTTTCTTT. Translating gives CASSLEQDRVTEAFF.

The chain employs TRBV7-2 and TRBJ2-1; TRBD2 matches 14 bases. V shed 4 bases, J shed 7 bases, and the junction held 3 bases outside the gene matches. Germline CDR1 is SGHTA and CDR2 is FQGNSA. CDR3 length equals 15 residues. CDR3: CASSSTSGRGNEQFF. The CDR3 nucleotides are TGTGCCAGCAGCTCGACTAGCGGGAGGGGGAATGAGCAGTTCTTC.

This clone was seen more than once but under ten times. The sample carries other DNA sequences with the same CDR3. For the CDR3, the DNA is TGTGCCTGGAGTCCGGACAGGGCCACTGAAGCTTTCTTT. Encoded protein: CAWSPDRATEAFF. The chain joins TRBV30 to TRBJ1-1, with 8 bases aligning to TRBD1. Germline CDR1 reads GTSNPN; CDR2 reads SVGIG (reference sequence). The CDR3 has 13 residues. Trimming at V came to 2 bases and at J to 4 bases, leaving 3 bases not matched to a gene.

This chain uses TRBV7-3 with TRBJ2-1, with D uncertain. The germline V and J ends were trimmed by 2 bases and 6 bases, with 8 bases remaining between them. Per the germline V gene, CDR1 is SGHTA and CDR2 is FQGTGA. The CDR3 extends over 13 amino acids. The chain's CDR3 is CASSLVSANEQFF. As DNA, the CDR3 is TGTGCCAGCAGCTTAGTCTCCGCCAATGAGCAGTTCTTC.

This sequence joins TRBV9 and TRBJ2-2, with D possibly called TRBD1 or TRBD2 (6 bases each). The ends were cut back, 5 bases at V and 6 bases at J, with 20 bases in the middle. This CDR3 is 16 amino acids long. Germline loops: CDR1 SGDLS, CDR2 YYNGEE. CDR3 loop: CASRGRTRGGSGELFF. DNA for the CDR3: TGTGCCAGCAGAGGGAGGACCAGGGGTGGCTCCGGGGAGCTGTTTTTT.

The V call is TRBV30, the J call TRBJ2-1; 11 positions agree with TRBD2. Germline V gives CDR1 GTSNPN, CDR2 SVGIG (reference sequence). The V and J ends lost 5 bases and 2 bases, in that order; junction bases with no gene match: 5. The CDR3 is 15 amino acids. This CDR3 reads CAWPGTSGPYNEQFF. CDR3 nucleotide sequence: TGTGCCTGGCCGGGGACTAGCGGCCCCTACAATGAGCAGTTCTTC.